The 20 T cell receptor beta chains given below trace back to one sample, sequenced in a study of T cells after posttransplantation cyclophosphamide. A marrow graft followed busulfan-fludarabine conditioning, with cyclophosphamide on days +3 and +4. Measured with immunoSEQ multiplex PCR; TCRdb has only the in-frame clones, and not every one. The sample yields 10,000 to 15,000 clones, without any singletons. Source: PBMCs, taken after allogeneic stem cell transplant with posttransplant cyclophosphamide. The receptors shown here come from a female patient in her 40s who received an allogeneic stem cell transplant from an unrelated donor, was CMV-positive, and had acute GVHD only. Some T cells may be provided by the graft donor.

J is TRBJ1-4 and V is TRBV7-2; weak D call: TRBD1 (5 bases). The V gene's germline CDR1 is SGHTA and CDR2 FQGNSA. The V and J ends lost 2 bases and 8 bases respectively, with 15 bases between them. The CDR3 is 15 amino acids. CDR3 sequence: CASSLFRAGNEKLFF. The DNA of the CDR3 is TGTGCCAGCAGCTTATTTCGGGCAGGGAACGAAAAACTGTTTTTT.

The sample holds many counts of this clone. The J gene is TRBJ2-1, the V gene TRBV19, with D perhaps matching TRBD2 (6 bases). The V gene lost 4 bases and the J gene lost 5 bases, with 15 bases spanning the gap. The CDR3 spans 15 residues. Germline V gene data show CDR1 as LNHDA and CDR2 as SQIVND (reference sequence). CDR3 sequence reads: CASSTPGRGNNEQFF. CDR3 in DNA: TGTGCCAGTAGTACCCCTGGGCGGGGAAACAATGAGCAGTTCTTC.

The chain couples TRBV5-4 to TRBJ2-5, with 10 positions matching TRBD1. CDR3 length: 14 amino acids. CDR1 and CDR2 (germline): SGHNT, YYREEE (reference sequence). Losses at the gene ends were 4 bases for V and 6 bases for J; bases not matched to a gene: 6. In DNA, the CDR3 is TGTGCCAGCAGCCGAGGGACAGGGGCGCAGACCCAGTACTTC. The encoded protein is CASSRGTGAQTQYF.

The rearrangement links TRBV12-5 to TRBJ2-2, with TRBD1 matching 9 bases. This CDR3 comprises 15 residues. Germline V gene sequence: CDR1 LGHNT, CDR2 FRNRAP. With 4 bases clipped from V and 4 bases from J, the junction kept 4 bases outside the gene matches. The chain's CDR3 is CASGSGTGFTGELFF. The DNA for the CDR3 is TGTGCTAGTGGTTCCGGGACAGGGTTCACCGGGGAGCTGTTTTTT.

This clone was seen repeatedly, ten times or more. The V and J genes are TRBV28 and TRBJ1-2; D is ambiguous. The V end was cut by 1 base, the J end by 7 bases, with 10 bases between. The CDR3 is 13 amino acids. In germline, CDR1 is MDHEN, CDR2 SYDVKM. In DNA form, the CDR3 reads TGTGCCAGCAGTTTATCGGTGGGGAGTGGCTACACCTTC. It yields the protein CASSLSVGSGYTF.

This CDR3 reads CASSPRVLSYNEQFF. In nucleotides, the CDR3 is TGCGCCAGCAGCCCCCGGGTCTTATCCTACAATGAGCAGTTCTTC. The rearrangement links TRBV5-1 to TRBJ2-1; D not resolved. Trimming took 4 bases from V and 1 from J, leaving 12 bases between them. The length of the CDR3 is 15 residues. The germline CDR1 and CDR2 sequences are SGHRS and YFSETQ.

Many counts were recorded for this clone. A junction end diverges from the germline sequence, so it may reflect a read error. The chain uses TRBV10-1 and TRBJ1-1; TRBD1 is a possible D gene (6 bases). The length of the CDR3 is 16 residues. Germline lookup yields CDR1 WNHNN and CDR2 SYGVQD (reference sequence). The CDR3 loop is CASIPTAQGWNIEAFF. CDR3 in DNA: TGCGCCAGCATCCCGACGGCACAGGGATGGAACATTGAAGCTTTCTTT.

The chain recombines TRBV15 with TRBJ2-7; TRBD2 aligns across 8 bases. This CDR3 comprises 16 residues. Germline V lookup: CDR1 LNHNV, CDR2 YYDKDF (reference sequence). J gave up 1 base and V 5 bases, and 10 bases lay outside the gene matches. CDR3 bases: TGTGCCACCAGCCTCTCGTCTAGCGGGTATTCCTACGAGCAGTACTTC. Its translation: CATSLSSSGYSYEQYF.

The chain recombines TRBV5-1 with TRBJ1-1, with a weak D call TRBD1 (6 bases). Germline lookup yields CDR1 SGHRS and CDR2 YFSETQ. Trimming removed 0 bases at V and 6 bases at J, with 15 bases between. CDR3 size: 15 residues. In nucleotides, the CDR3 is TGCGCCAGCAGCTTGGCCGGGGGGGCGGAGGCTGAAGCTTTCTTT. Its translation is CASSLAGGAEAEAFF.

This clone has ten or more counts. V usage is TRBV28 and J usage is TRBJ2-2; 9 nucleotides match TRBD2. The CDR3 sequence is 16 residues long. CDR1 MDHEN and CDR2 SYDVKM come from the germline V gene. V trimming: 2 bases; J trimming: 10 bases; junction bases outside the gene matches: 11. In DNA, the CDR3 is TGTGCCAGCAGTTTAAGCGGTTTAGCGGGAGAGGAGGAGCTGTTTTTT. Protein sequence: CASSLSGLAGEEELFF.

This clone was seen a few times. The V and J genes are TRBV7-2 and TRBJ1-1; TRBD1 aligns across 7 bases. V lost 3 bases to trimming and J lost 0 bases; unmatched junction nucleotides: 4. This CDR3 is 15 amino acids long. CDR1 SGHTA and CDR2 FQGNSA come from the germline V gene. The CDR3 DNA is TGTGCCAGCAGCTTGGGACAGCTCATGAACACTGAAGCTTTCTTT. Translated, it gives CASSLGQLMNTEAFF.

This clone was picked up many times. The chain is built from TRBV5-5 and TRBJ2-2; no reliable D call. Germline V gives CDR1 SGHKS, CDR2 YYEKEE (reference sequence). The CDR3 has 14 amino acids. V was shortened by 0 bases and J by 2 bases, with 5 bases between the two germline ends. The CDR3 here is CASSLVSNTGELFF. The CDR3 region has the DNA TGTGCCAGCAGCTTGGTCAGTAACACCGGGGAGCTGTTTTTT.

This clone was detected only a few times. The chain combines TRBV28 with TRBJ2-7; TRBD2 is a possible D gene (6 bases). Per the germline V gene, CDR1 is MDHEN and CDR2 is SYDVKM. The V end lost 7 bases, the J end lost 3 bases, and 16 bases lay between the germline ends. The CDR3 is 14 residues long. The CDR3: CASMLFRAGYEQYF. The DNA of the CDR3 is TGTGCCAGCATGTTGTTCCGAGCGGGCTACGAGCAGTACTTC.

This clone was observed many times. The genes are TRBV27 and TRBJ2-7; TRBD1 is a possible D gene (6 bases). Trimming stripped 2 bases from V and 5 bases from J, with 19 bases between. Germline CDR1 reads MNHEY; CDR2 reads SMNVEV (reference sequence). The CDR3 is made up of 16 amino acids. The CDR3 region is CASSLPPPPDSHEQYF. In DNA form, the CDR3 reads TGTGCCAGCAGTTTACCTCCTCCGCCGGACAGTCACGAGCAGTACTTC.

This clone was observed a few times. The chain has TRBV28 and TRBJ2-5; D may be TRBD2 (5 bases). This CDR3 comprises 13 residues. Trimming cost V 0 bases and J 3 bases, with 5 bases left between them. Germline CDR1 is MDHEN and CDR2 is SYDVKM. CDR3 amino acids: CASSLWGEETQYF. In nucleotides, the CDR3 is TGTGCCAGCAGTTTATGGGGAGAAGAGACCCAGTACTTC.

Many counts were recorded for this clone. This chain connects TRBV7-6 to TRBJ2-4; TRBD2 matches 8 bases. Germline-derived CDR1 and CDR2 are SGHVS and FNYEAQ. The ends lost 2 bases at V and 4 bases at J; junction bases unmatched: 16. This CDR3 contains 19 residues. The CDR3 is CASSLMRAGTRGSKNIQYF. The CDR3 DNA follows: TGTGCCAGCAGCTTAATGAGGGCCGGGACTAGGGGCTCAAAAAACATTCAGTACTTC.

This clone was seen at least ten times. The rearrangement links TRBV7-2 to TRBJ2-7, with D possibly being TRBD2 (5 bases). Germline CDR1 reads SGHTA; CDR2 reads FQGNSA. CDR3 size: 14 residues. Trimming cost V 0 bases and J 4 bases, with 10 bases left between them. Here the CDR3 reads CASSLAGAIYEQYF. The CDR3 DNA is TGTGCCAGCAGCTTAGCGGGAGCCATATACGAGCAGTACTTC. Full variable domain (outside the CDR3, taken from reference TRBV7-2 and TRBJ2-7): GAGVSQSPSNKVTEKGKDVELRCDPISGHTALYWYRQSLGQGLEFLIYFQGNSAPDKSGLPSDRFSAERTGGSVSTLTIQRTQQEDSAVYLCASSLAGAIYEQYFGPGTRLTVT.

In its sample, this clone was seen a few times. The chain recombines TRBV30 with TRBJ2-5; possibly TRBD2 for D (6 bases). The CDR3 has 13 residues. Germline V gene sequence: CDR1 GTSNPN, CDR2 SVGIG (reference sequence). Trimming left V 5 bases short and J 3 bases short, with 13 bases between. The CDR3 spells CAWDLGLKETQYF. The CDR3 DNA sequence: TGTGCCTGGGACTTGGGACTCAAAGAGACCCAGTACTTC.

This clone was detected many times. J is TRBJ1-2 and V is TRBV2; 7 bases map to TRBD1. V dropped 6 bases and J dropped 5; count of bases not matched to a gene: 6. CDR1 is SNHLY and CDR2 is FYNNEI in the germline V gene. There are 13 residues in the CDR3. CDR3: CASRGEGQYGYTF. The CDR3 region has the DNA TGTGCCAGCAGGGGAGAGGGACAGTATGGCTACACCTTC.

This clone was counted at least ten times. The CDR3 region is CASSLGTSLHYEQYF. In nucleotides, the CDR3 is TGTGCCAGCAGCCTCGGGACTAGCTTGCACTACGAGCAGTACTTC. The rearrangement joins TRBV14 to TRBJ2-7; 9 bases are a match to TRBD2. V dropped 4 bases and J dropped 3; count of bases not matched to a gene: 7. Germline V CDR1 and CDR2: SGHDN, FVKESK. The CDR3 totals 15 residues.